A single T cell receptor beta chain is shown here with its context. These data originate in a study of cytotoxic CD8 clonotypes in ibrutinib-treated CLL. V lost 0 bases and J lost 4; bases outside the gene matches: 9. The length of the CDR3 is 17 residues. Germline CDR1 reads MDHEN; CDR2 reads SYDVKM. Sequencing used immunoSEQ multiplex PCR; TCRdb keeps in-frame clones, though not all of them. In the table there are approximately 150,000 clones, roughly 84% of which are singletons. Sample: PBMCs, taken at disease progression, from a patient treated with ibrutinib. The chain links TRBV28 to TRBJ2-5; 9 bases align to TRBD2. This TCR derives from a human donor with chronic lymphocytic leukemia. CDR3 sequence (DNA): TGTGCCAGCAGTTTATGGGGAGGCGGGAGGGCCGGAGAGACCCAGTACTTC. Its translation is CASSLWGGGRAGETQYF.